This entry concerns a single T cell receptor (beta chain). Its antigen is not known. Germline assignment: CDR1 MDHEN and CDR2 SYDVKM. The CDR3 consists of 16 residues. V lost 2 bases, J lost 3 bases, and 6 bases stayed unmatched. These data originate in a study of cytomegalovirus exposure and HLA in healthy donors. Study as a whole: Among the roughly 400 genotyped donors, approximately 80% were placed in the Caucasian-associated ancestry cluster.

General study findings and limits: In a later analysis, productive TCRs from donors in an Asian-associated ancestry cluster reportedly carried fewer N-insertions than the cohort mean. Using the classifier, cytomegalovirus status was reportedly diagnosed with high specificity and sensitivity. The investigators catalogued 150 to 200 TCR beta chains as cytomegalovirus-associated.

60 Vbeta and 13 Jbeta primers were used in PCR. Measured with immunoSEQ multiplex PCR; TCRdb has only the in-frame clones, and not every one. The sample carries roughly 130,000 clones, roughly 88% recorded once. Sequencing input: PBMCs. This chain links TRBV28 with TRBJ2-7; TRBD2 aligns across 11 bases. The origin of this receptor is a woman aged 35 to 49 in good health and CMV-seronegative. As DNA, the CDR3 is TGTGCCAGCAGTTTAGTGACTAGCGGGGTAGACTACGAGCAGTACTTC. Translation: CASSLVTSGVDYEQYF.